The T cell receptor beta chain described here comes from a study of T-cell memory formation after mild COVID-19. Study summary: The study found TCR clusters largely donor specific. Study-wide findings and caveats: CD8+ contracting clones occupied EMRA, while CD4+ ones occupied mainly CM and EM.

V trimming: 9 bases; J trimming: 7 bases; junction bases outside the gene matches: 10. This CDR3 spans 13 amino acids. Germline CDR1 reads MGHDK; CDR2 reads SYGVNS. TCRdb passed the 5' RACE reads through MiXCR, listing each CDR3 protein once. The profile shows 150,000 or so distinct CDR3 sequences, less than 40% of them singletons. With respect to this clonotype: Its antigen is still unknown.

The sample taken for sequencing was PBMCs or a T cell subset sorted from them (not recorded which). This chain links TRBV25-1 with TRBJ1-2, with 8 bases lining up with TRBD1. This receptor was obtained from an adult woman who had mild COVID-19 (a few samples of this study predate the infection). Cell type and time point are not known. Here the CDR3 reads CASDTGTGSGYTF. The CDR3 bases are TGTGCCAGTGACACCGGGACAGGCTCTGGCTACACCTTC.